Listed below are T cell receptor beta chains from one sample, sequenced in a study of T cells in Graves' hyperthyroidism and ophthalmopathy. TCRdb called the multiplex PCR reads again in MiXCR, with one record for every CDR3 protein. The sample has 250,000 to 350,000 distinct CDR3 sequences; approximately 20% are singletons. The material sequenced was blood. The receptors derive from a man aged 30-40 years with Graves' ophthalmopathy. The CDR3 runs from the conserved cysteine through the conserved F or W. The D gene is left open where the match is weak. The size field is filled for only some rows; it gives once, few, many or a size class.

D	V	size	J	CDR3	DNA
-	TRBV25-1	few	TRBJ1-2	CASSEGRVFIYYGYTF	TGTGCCAGCAGTGAAGGCAGGGTATTCATCTACTATGGCTACACCTTC
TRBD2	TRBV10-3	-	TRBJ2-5	CAISSGTSVQETQYF	TGTGCCATCAGTTCCGGGACTAGCGTGCAAGAGACCCAGTACTTC
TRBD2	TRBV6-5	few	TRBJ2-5	CASSHFGTSGGEYKETQYF	TGTGCCAGCAGTCACTTCGGGACTAGCGGGGGAGAATATAAAGAGACCCAGTACTTC
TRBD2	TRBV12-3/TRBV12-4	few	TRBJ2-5	CASRLAEPQETQYF	TGTGCCAGCAGACTAGCGGAACCCCAAGAGACCCAGTACTTC
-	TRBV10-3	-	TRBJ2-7	CATLRSPTYEQYF	TGTGCCACCCTCAGGAGTCCTACCTACGAGCAGTACTTC
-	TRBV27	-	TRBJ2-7	CASSKLTGYEQYF	TGTGCCAGCAGTAAACTGACGGGCTACGAGCAGTACTTC
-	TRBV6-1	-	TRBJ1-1	CASSNRGDARNTEAFF	TGTGCCAGCAGTAACCGGGGCGATGCCCGAAACACTGAAGCTTTCTTT
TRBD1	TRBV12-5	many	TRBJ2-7	CASGLGQGRSEQYF	TGTGCTAGTGGCCTTGGACAGGGAAGGTCCGAGCAGTACTTC
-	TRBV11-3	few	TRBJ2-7	CASSSRRVARSSYEQYF	TGTGCCAGCAGCTCCCGAAGGGTAGCGCGGAGCTCCTACGAGCAGTACTTC
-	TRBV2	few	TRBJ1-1	CASSGNQNTEAFF	TGTGCCAGCAGTGGGAATCAGAACACTGAAGCTTTCTTT
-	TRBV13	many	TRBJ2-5	CASSERTAQETQYF	TGTGCCAGCAGCGAAAGGACGGCCCAAGAGACCCAGTACTTC
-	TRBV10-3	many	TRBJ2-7	CATKSPSTHEQYF	TGTGCCACCAAGTCTCCCTCTACCCACGAGCAGTACTTC
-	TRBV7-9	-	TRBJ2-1	CASSPPVVLNNEQFF	TGTGCCAGCAGCCCCCCGGTTGTTCTAAACAATGAGCAGTTCTTC
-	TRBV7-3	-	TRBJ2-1	CASSTYGESNDEQFF	TGTGCCAGCAGCACCTATGGGGAGTCAAATGATGAGCAGTTCTTC
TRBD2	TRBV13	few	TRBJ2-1	CASSSLTSGRNEQFF	TGTGCCAGCAGCTCTCTCACTAGCGGGAGAAATGAGCAGTTCTTC
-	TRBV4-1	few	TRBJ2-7	CASSQVGTGSNYEQYF	TGCGCCAGCAGCCAAGTAGGTACCGGCAGCAACTACGAGCAGTACTTC
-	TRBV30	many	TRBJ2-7	CAWSGDVSYEQYF	TGTGCCTGGAGTGGGGACGTCTCCTACGAGCAGTACTTC
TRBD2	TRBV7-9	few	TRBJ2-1	CASSLVAGTSGSNEQFF	TGTGCCAGCAGCTTAGTCGCCGGGACTAGCGGAAGCAATGAGCAGTTCTTC
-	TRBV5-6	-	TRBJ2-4	CASSPEYF	TGTGCCAGCAGCCCGGAGTACTTC
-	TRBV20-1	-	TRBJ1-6	CSASKGQGSPLHF	TGCAGTGCTAGTAAGGGCCAAGGGTCACCCCTCCACTTT
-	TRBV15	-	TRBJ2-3	CATGLGGPSTDTQYF	TGTGCCACCGGACTAGGGGGCCCTAGCACAGATACGCAGTATTTT
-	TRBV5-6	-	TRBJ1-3	CASSFVSNSGNTIYF	TGTGCCAGCAGCTTTGTTAGCAACTCTGGAAACACCATATATTTT